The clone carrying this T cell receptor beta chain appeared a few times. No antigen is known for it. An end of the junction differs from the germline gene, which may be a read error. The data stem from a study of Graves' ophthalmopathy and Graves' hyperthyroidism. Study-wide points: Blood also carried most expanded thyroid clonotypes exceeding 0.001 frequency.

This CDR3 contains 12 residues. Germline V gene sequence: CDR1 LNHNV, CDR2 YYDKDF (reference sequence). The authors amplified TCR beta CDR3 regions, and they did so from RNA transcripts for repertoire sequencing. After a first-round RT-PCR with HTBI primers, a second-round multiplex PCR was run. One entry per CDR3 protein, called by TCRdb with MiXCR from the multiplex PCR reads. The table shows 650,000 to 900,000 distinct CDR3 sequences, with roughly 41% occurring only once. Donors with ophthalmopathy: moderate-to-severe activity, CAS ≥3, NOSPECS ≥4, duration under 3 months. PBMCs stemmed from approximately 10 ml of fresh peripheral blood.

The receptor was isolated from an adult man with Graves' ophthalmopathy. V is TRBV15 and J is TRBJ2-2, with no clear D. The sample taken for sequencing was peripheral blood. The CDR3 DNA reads TGTGCCACTAGCAGAGAGATCGGGGAGCTGTTTTTT. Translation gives CATSREIGELFF.